This T cell receptor (beta chain) was obtained from a study of control samples from healthy donors and cancer patients. V gave up 0 bases and J gave up 2 bases, with 11 bases separating them. CDR1 is SGDLS and CDR2 is YYNGEE in the germline V gene. The CDR3 is 15 amino acids. Sequenced by immunoSEQ multiplex PCR; TCRdb stores in-frame clones only, minus some. The data show under 150,000 clones, about 89% seen once. This receptor was obtained from a man aged 55 to 69 in good health. Material for sequencing was blood. The rearrangement joins TRBV9 to TRBJ2-5, with D tentatively TRBD1 or TRBD2 (6 bases each). CDR3 DNA: TGTGCCAGCAGCGTAGGGAGGGGGGCTCAAGAGACCCAGTACTTC. This encodes CASSVGRGAQETQYF.